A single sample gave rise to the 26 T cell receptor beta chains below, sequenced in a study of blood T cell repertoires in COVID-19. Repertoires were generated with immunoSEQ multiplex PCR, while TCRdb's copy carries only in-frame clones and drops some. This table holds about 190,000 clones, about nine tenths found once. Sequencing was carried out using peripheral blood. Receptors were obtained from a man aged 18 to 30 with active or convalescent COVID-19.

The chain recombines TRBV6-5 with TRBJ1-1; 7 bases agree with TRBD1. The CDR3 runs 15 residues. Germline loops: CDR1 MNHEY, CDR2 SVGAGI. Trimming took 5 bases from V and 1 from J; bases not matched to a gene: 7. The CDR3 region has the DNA TGTGCCAGCAGTCCCCTGGACAGGAGGAACACTGAAGCTTTCTTT. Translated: CASSPLDRRNTEAFF.

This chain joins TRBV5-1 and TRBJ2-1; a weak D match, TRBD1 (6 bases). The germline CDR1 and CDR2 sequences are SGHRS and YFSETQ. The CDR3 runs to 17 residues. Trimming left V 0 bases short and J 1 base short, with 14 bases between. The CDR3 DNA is TGCGCCAGCAGCTTGGGAATTGGACAGAGGTCCTACAATGAGCAGTTCTTC. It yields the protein CASSLGIGQRSYNEQFF.

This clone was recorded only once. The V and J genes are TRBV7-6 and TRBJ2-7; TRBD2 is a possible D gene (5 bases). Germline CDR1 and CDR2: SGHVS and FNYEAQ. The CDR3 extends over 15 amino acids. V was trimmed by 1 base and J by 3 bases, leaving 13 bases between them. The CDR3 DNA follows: TGTGCCAGCAGCTTAGATGGAGGAACCTACTACGAGCAGTACTTC. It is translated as CASSLDGGTYYEQYF.

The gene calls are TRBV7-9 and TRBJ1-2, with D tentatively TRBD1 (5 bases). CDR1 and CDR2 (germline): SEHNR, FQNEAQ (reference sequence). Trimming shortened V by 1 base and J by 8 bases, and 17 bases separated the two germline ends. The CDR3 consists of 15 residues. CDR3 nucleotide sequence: TGTGCCAGCAGCTTAGATACAGGTCGTTCCTTAGGCTACACCTTC. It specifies CASSLDTGRSLGYTF.

CDR3 nucleotide sequence: TGTGCCAGCAGCACTCAGACAGGCACAGATACGCAGTATTTT. Translation gives CASSTQTGTDTQYF. The chain employs TRBV9 and TRBJ2-3; perhaps TRBD1 as D (5 bases). The germline V gene encodes CDR1 SGDLS and CDR2 YYNGEE. V shed 4 bases and J shed 1 base, with 10 bases lying between them. CDR3 length equals 14 residues.

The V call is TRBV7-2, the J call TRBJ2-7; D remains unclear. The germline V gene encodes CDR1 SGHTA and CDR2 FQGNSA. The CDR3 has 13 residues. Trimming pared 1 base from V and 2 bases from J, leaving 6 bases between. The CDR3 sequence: CASSLVLPYEQYF. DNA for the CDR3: TGTGCCAGCAGCTTAGTACTCCCCTACGAGCAGTACTTC.

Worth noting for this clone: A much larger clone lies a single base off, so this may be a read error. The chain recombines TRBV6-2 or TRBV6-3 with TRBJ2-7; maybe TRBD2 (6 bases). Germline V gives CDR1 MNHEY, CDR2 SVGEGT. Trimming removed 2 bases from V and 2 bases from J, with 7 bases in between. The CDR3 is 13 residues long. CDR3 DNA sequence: TGTGCCAGCAGTTACCGGGAGACCTACGAGCAGTACTTC. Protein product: CASSYRETYEQYF.

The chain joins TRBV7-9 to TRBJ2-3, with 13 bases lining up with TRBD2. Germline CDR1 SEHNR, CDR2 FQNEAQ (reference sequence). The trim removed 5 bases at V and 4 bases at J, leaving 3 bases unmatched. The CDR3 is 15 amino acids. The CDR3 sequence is CASSPGTSGADTQYF. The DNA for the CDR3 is TGTGCCAGCAGCCCGGGGACTAGCGGGGCAGATACGCAGTATTTT. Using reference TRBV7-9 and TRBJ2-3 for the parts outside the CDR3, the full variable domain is DTGVSQNPRHKITKRGQNVTFRCDPISEHNRLYWYRQTLGQGPEFLTYFQNEAQLEKSRLLSDRFSAERPKGSFSTLEIQRTEQGDSAMYLCASSPGTSGADTQYFGPGTRLTVL.

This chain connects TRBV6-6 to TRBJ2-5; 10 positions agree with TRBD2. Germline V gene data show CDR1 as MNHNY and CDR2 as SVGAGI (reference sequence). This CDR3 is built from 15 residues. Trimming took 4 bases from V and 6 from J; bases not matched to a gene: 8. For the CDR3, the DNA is TGTGCCAGCAGTTCGGGTCTAGCGGGAGCAAAGACCCAGTACTTC. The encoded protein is CASSSGLAGAKTQYF.

CDR3 region: CASSKAGGPPTLFYEQYF. CDR3 sequence (DNA): TGTGCCAGCAGCAAAGCGGGGGGACCCCCGACCCTATTCTACGAGCAGTACTTC. The gene calls are TRBV21-1 and TRBJ2-7; the table names TRBD2, a call not compared with the DNA. TRBV21-1 is tagged as a pseudogene. The CDR3 consists of 18 residues.

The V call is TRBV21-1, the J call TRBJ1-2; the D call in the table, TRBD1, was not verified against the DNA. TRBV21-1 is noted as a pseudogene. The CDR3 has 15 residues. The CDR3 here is CASSQRDRCLDGYTF. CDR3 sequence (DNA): TGTGCCAGCTCACAAAGGGACAGATGTTTGGATGGCTACACCTTC.

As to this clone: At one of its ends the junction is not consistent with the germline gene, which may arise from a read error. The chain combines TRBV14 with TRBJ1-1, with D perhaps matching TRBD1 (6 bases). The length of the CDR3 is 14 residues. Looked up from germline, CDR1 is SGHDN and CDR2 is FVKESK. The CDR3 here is CASSQGAKRPKLIF. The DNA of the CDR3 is TGTGCCAGCAGCCAGGGGGCTAAACGCCCCAAGCTGATCTTT.

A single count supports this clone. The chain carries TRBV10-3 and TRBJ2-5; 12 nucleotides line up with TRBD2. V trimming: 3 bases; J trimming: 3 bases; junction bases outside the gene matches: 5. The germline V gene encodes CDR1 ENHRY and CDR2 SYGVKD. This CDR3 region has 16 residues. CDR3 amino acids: CAISDVASGGEETQYF. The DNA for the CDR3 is TGTGCCATCAGTGACGTAGCTAGCGGGGGGGAAGAGACCCAGTACTTC.

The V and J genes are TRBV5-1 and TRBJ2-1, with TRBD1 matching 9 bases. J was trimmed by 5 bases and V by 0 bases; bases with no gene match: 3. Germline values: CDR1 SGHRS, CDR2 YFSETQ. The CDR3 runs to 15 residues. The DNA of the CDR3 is TGCGCCAGCAGCTTGGCCGGGACAGGGAACAATGAGCAGTTCTTC. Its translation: CASSLAGTGNNEQFF.

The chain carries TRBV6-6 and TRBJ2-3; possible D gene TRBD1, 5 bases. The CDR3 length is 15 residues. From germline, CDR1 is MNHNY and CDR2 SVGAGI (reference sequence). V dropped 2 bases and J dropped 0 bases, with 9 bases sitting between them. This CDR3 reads CASSYPQGSTDTQYF. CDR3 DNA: TGTGCCAGCAGTTACCCCCAGGGCAGCACAGATACGCAGTATTTT.

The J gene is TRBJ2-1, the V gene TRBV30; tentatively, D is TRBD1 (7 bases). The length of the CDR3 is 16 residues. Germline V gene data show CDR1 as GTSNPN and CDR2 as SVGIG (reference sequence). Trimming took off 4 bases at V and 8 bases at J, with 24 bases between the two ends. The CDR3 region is CAWIRAGGFSFDEQFF. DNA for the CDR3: TGTGCCTGGATACGAGCAGGGGGGTTTTCTTTTGATGAGCAGTTCTTC.

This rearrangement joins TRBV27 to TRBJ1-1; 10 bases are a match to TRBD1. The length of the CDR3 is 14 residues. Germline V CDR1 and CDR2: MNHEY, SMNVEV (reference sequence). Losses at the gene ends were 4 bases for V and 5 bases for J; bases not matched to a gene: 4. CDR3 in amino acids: CASSSDRGRTEAFF. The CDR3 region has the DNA TGTGCCAGCAGTTCTGACAGGGGGCGAACTGAAGCTTTCTTT.

CDR3: CASSPQVALAGETQYF. Written as DNA, the CDR3 is TGTGCCAGCAGCCCCCAGGTGGCACTAGCGGGAGAGACCCAGTACTTC. The chain combines TRBV4-2 with TRBJ2-5; 9 bases fit TRBD2. This CDR3 spans 16 amino acids. V trimming: 4 bases; J trimming: 4 bases; junction bases outside the gene matches: 10. Germline loops: CDR1 LGHNA, CDR2 YNFKEQ.

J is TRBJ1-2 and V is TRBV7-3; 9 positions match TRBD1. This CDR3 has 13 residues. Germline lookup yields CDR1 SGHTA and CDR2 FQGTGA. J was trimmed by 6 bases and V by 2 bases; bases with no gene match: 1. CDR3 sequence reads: CASSLRQGDGYTF. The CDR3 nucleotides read TGTGCCAGCAGCTTACGACAGGGGGATGGCTACACCTTC.

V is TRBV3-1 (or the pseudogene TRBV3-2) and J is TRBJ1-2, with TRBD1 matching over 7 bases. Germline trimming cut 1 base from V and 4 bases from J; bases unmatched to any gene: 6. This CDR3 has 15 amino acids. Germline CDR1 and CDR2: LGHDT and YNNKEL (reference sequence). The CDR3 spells CASSQVGGGFYGYTF. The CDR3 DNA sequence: TGTGCCAGCAGCCAAGTTGGAGGGGGCTTCTATGGCTACACCTTC.

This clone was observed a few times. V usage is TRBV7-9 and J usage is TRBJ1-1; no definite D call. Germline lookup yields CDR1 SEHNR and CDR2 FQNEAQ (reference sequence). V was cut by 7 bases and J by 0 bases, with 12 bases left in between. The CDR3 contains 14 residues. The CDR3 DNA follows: TGTGCCAGCACCCAGGATGTTGTGAACACTGAAGCTTTCTTT. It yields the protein CASTQDVVNTEAFF. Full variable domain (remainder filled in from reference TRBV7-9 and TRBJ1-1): DTGVSQNPRHKITKRGQNVTFRCDPISEHNRLYWYRQTLGQGPEFLTYFQNEAQLEKSRLLSDRFSAERPKGSFSTLEIQRTEQGDSAMYLCASTQDVVNTEAFFGQGTRLTVV.

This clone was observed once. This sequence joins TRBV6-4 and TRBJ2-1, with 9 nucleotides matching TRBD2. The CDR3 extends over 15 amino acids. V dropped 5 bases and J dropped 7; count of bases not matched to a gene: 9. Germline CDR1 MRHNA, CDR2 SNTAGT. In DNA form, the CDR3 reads TGTGCCAGCAGTAGAAATAGCGGGAGTACGAATGAGCAGTTCTTC. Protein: CASSRNSGSTNEQFF.

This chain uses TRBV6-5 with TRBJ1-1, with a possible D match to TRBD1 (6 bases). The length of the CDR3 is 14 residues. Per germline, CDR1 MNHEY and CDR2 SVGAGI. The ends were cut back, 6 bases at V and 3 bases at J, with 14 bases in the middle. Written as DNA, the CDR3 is TGTGCCAGCAGCCCAGGGACAACATACACTGAAGCTTTCTTT. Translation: CASSPGTTYTEAFF.

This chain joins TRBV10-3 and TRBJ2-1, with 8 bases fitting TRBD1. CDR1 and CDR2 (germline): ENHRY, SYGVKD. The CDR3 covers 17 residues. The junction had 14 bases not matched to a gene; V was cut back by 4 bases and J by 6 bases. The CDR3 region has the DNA TGTGCCATCAGTGCTGACAGACAGGGGTTTGATTCCAATGAGCAGTTCTTC. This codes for CAISADRQGFDSNEQFF.

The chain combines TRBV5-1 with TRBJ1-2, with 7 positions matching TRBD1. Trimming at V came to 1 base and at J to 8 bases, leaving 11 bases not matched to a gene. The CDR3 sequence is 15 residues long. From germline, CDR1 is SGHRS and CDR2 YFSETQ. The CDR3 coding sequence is TGCGCCAGCAGCTTGACCGGCGGGACAGAAGTGGGCTACACCTTC. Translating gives CASSLTGGTEVGYTF.

The CDR3 nucleotides read TGCGCCAGCAGCCGTTGGCCCCACAGGGGCTCGGATTTGGGGGAGCAGTACTTC. Translation: CASSRWPHRGSDLGEQYF. The chain has TRBV4-1 and TRBJ2-7, with 7 bases fitting TRBD1. V shed 4 bases and J 7 bases; nucleotides not matched to a gene: 22. Germline V gene lookup returns CDR1 MGHRA and CDR2 YSYEKL. The CDR3 spans 18 residues.